The rows below give T cell receptor beta chains drawn from one sample of a study of cytomegalovirus exposure and HLA in healthy donors. Method: immunoSEQ multiplex PCR; TCRdb's copy keeps in-frame clones and lacks some. The repertoire holds roughly 110,000 clones, with about 64% as singletons. The sample was PBMCs. Source of these receptors: a man between 18 and 35 years old in good health and CMV-seropositive. The CDR3 runs from the conserved cysteine through the conserved F or W. Each record gives: D gene, J gene, clone size, V gene, CDR3 protein, CDR3 DNA. A D gene is named only where the DNA matches it firmly. Expanded clones are given a class, and other clones once, few, many or no size at all.

TRBD2,TRBJ2-1,few,TRBV28,CASRPLAGGRDNEQFF,TGTGCCAGCAGGCCTCTAGCGGGGGGGCGTGACAATGAGCAGTTCTTC
.,TRBJ1-4,few,TRBV29-1,CSVEQGTNEKLFF,TGCAGCGTTGAACAGGGAACTAATGAAAAACTGTTTTTT
.,TRBJ1-4,.,TRBV28,CASSPRGALNEKLFF,TGTGCCAGCAGCCCTCGCGGGGCGCTGAATGAAAAACTGTTTTTT
.,TRBJ2-7,.,TRBV5-4,CASSSRLRGRLDEQYF,TGTGCCAGCAGCTCCAGGCTCAGGGGACGCCTGGACGAGCAGTACTTC
TRBD2,TRBJ2-1,.,TRBV4-1,CASSQKRRGSSYNEQFF,TGCGCCAGCAGCCAGAAAAGGCGGGGGAGCTCCTACAATGAGCAGTTCTTC
TRBD2,TRBJ2-7,.,TRBV30,CAWKLTEKWLAGASYEQYF,TGTGCCTGGAAGTTAACGGAAAAATGGCTAGCGGGGGCCTCTTACGAGCAGTACTTC
.,TRBJ1-1,once,TRBV5-1,CASSGETGITEAFF,TGCGCCAGCAGCGGGGAAACAGGGATCACTGAAGCTTTCTTT
TRBD2,TRBJ2-3,.,TRBV2,CASSEVDDPTSTFLTDTQYF,TGTGCCAGCAGTGAAGTTGATGATCCGACTAGCACTTTCCTAACAGATACGCAGTATTTT
TRBD1,TRBJ2-6,.,TRBV19,CASSDRGGSGANVLTF,TGTGCCAGTAGCGACAGGGGGGGGTCTGGGGCCAACGTCCTGACTTTC
.,TRBJ1-1,.,TRBV25-1,CASRTRIMDTEAFF,TGTGCCAGCAGGACGAGGATTATGGACACTGAAGCTTTCTTT
TRBD1,TRBJ1-3,.,TRBV7-9,CASSLGDRGNTIYF,TGTGCCAGCAGCCTAGGGGACAGAGGAAACACCATATATTTT
TRBD2,TRBJ2-5,few,TRBV27,CASAPRGKTSSKQETQYF,TGTGCCAGCGCCCCCCGTGGAAAGACTAGCTCGAAGCAAGAGACCCAGTACTTC
.,TRBJ2-5,.,TRBV7-9,CASSFSESKETQYF,TGTGCCAGCAGCTTTAGTGAGTCCAAGGAGACCCAGTACTTC
TRBD2,TRBJ2-5,.,TRBV29-1,CSVNSGTSSETQYF,TGCAGCGTGAATTCCGGGACTAGCAGCGAGACCCAGTACTTC
TRBD1,TRBJ1-6,.,TRBV6-5,CASSTGTGNPTPLHF,TGTGCCAGCAGCACCGGGACAGGGAATCCTACACCCCTCCACTTT
.,TRBJ2-7,.,TRBV6-6,CASSSHYEQYF,TGTGCCAGCAGTTCGCACTACGAGCAGTACTTC